This TCR beta chain was recovered during a study of regulatory T cells in long-lasting Graves disease (dated by TCRdb to about 2021). Regarding the study in general: Persistent Graves' disease was defined as persistently positive TSH receptor autoantibodies together with antithyroid drug treatment for over 5 years. This study used TCR sequencing and RNA sequencing of peripheral blood to compare persistent Graves' disease patients against newly diagnosed Graves' disease patients. Antithyroid drugs had been taken for 8.5 to 11 years on average by persistent Graves' disease patients in the clinical cohort. TCR sequencing covered approximately 13 persistent and around 20 newly diagnosed Graves' disease patients, around 35 samples in total. The study took place in China and was registered as a clinical trial.

Libraries were made using multiplex PCR. Sequencing was carried out with an Illumina HiSeq 4000. TCR beta libraries were built with iRepertoire HTBI primers and Arm-PCR amplification of CDR3 regions. Before sequencing, the PCR products went through gel purification. In the source study's methods: A total of 62 TRBV and under 15 TRBJ segments were identified across samples and were used for gene usage analysis of CDR3 amino acid clonotypes. COPE and FqMerger were used to merge the filtered high-quality paired reads into contigs. BLAST was used to align contigs to IMGT TRBV, TRBD and TRBJ reference genes, and CDR3 was defined according to IMGT. Clonotypes above 0.1% frequency were classified as highly expanded clones. Shannon entropy was used to measure repertoire diversity, and the Gini coefficient was used to measure V-J evenness. A clonotype found in more than one individual was treated as public. The raw public data were reprocessed by TCRdb itself: fastp quality trimming at Q25, MiXCR clonotype calling, in-frame beta chains only. CDR3 protein duplicates are merged, each entry listing the most common genes and DNA. For this entry, the V and J calls and clone size follow TCRdb and not the study's own pipeline. This sample is represented by some 450,000 distinct CDR3 sequences; roughly a quarter of them were singletons. Approximately 25% of the sample is taken by the ten largest.

This clonotype appeared a few times. What this receptor recognizes is not known. No much larger clonotype is one base removed from it; base qualities were not supplied. The sample's time point label, in plain terms: persistent/refractory GD, antithyroid drugs over 5 years with positive TRAb. For both TCR sequencing and RNA sequencing, RNA was extracted from PBMCs in TRIzol. Graves' disease was diagnosed according to American Thyroid Association guidelines. Patients for the study were recruited at an endocrinology department in Xi'an, China. Each patient gave about 8.1 milliliters of peripheral blood, collected in an EDTA anticoagulant tube. PBMCs were isolated by Ficoll Paque Plus density gradient separation without further T cell sorting. An Agilent 2100 Bioanalyzer and agarose gel were used to check RNA quality, and a NanoDrop 2000 was used to measure RNA concentration. What the research found in general, with its limitations: The small sample size was acknowledged by the authors as a limitation that may reduce accuracy. Sequencing and analysis were restricted to the TCR beta chain. Because the primary lesion, thyroid tissue, could not be accessed, the study looked at peripheral blood alone. Compared with newly diagnosed patients, persistent Graves' disease patients had lower TCR Shannon entropy and fewer highly expanded clones, which suggests clonal expansion. Patients with persistent disease shared more public clonotypes (around 2,500) than newly diagnosed patients did (nearly 1,000).

This TCR derives from a female donor with Graves disease. Sequencing was performed on peripheral blood mononuclear cells (PBMCs), taken when the disease was refractory, from a patient treated with antithyroid drugs.

The CDR3 reads as follows: CASSVGQGFGETQYF. The nucleotides are TGTGCCAGCAGCGTCGGACAGGGGTTTGGAGAGACCCAGTACTTC. The chain uses TRBV5-5 and TRBJ2-5; 9 of the junction bases match TRBD1. The germline V end is reduced by 4 bases and the J end by 4 bases; junction bases left unmatched: 8. From its cysteine to its phenylalanine, the CDR3 spans 15 amino acids. Left in the record is the CDR3 DNA by itself, 45 bases read in frame from the first base. According to the germline V gene (reference sequence), CDR1 reads SGHKS and CDR2 reads YYEKEE.